The rows below give T cell receptor beta chains drawn from one sample of a study of blood T cells in healthy people across ages. TCRdb independently ran MiXCR on the 5' RACE reads; one entry per CDR3 protein. The sample has around 1.1 million distinct CDR3 sequences; less than 45% are singletons. Sequenced material: blood. Every receptor here comes from a man aged 18 to 29 in good health. The CDR3 runs from the conserved cysteine through the conserved F or W. The D gene is left open where the match is weak. Clone size appears in some rows only: once, few, many, or a class for an expanded clone.

j_gene | v_gene | abundance | d_gene | CDR3aa | CDR3nt
TRBJ1-1 | TRBV20-1 | few | TRBD1 | CSARGQGGDTEAFF | TGCAGTGCTAGGGGACAGGGAGGGGACACTGAAGCTTTCTTT
TRBJ1-1 | TRBV6-5 | few | . | CASSQAGSEAFF | TGTGCCAGCAGTCAAGCCGGGAGTGAAGCTTTCTTT
TRBJ1-4 | TRBV4-3 | . | . | CASSQGLGSANEKLFF | TGCGCCAGCAGCCAAGGTTTAGGGTCAGCTAATGAAAAACTGTTTTTT
TRBJ2-3 | TRBV20-1 | few | TRBD2 | CSARPGGVTDTQYF | TGCAGTGCTAGACCGGGGGGTGTCACAGATACGCAGTATTTT
TRBJ2-7 | TRBV20-1 | . | . | CSARDQGGSVGIEQYF | TGCAGTGCTAGAGATCAAGGAGGGAGTGTGGGGATCGAGCAGTACTTC
TRBJ2-7 | TRBV10-3 | . | . | CAISESKGYNEQYF | TGTGCCATCAGTGAGTCGAAGGGGTACAATGAGCAGTACTTC
TRBJ1-6 | TRBV9 | . | . | CASSVGSGSYNSPLHF | TGTGCCAGCAGCGTCGGGTCGGGCTCCTATAATTCACCCCTCCACTTT
TRBJ2-5 | TRBV24-1 | . | . | CATSDSDENQETQYF | TGTGCCACCAGTGATTCGGACGAAAACCAAGAGACCCAGTACTTC
TRBJ1-5 | TRBV27 | once | . | CASSLLADRLRPQHF | TGTGCCAGCAGCTTACTTGCAGACAGGTTAAGGCCCCAGCATTTT
TRBJ1-1 | TRBV4-3 | few | . | CASSQELITNTEAFF | TGCGCCAGCAGCCAAGAATTGATTACGAACACTGAAGCTTTCTTT
TRBJ1-2 | TRBV12-3/TRBV12-4 | many | . | CASRFRQNYGYTF | TGTGCCAGCAGATTCAGACAAAACTATGGCTACACCTTC
TRBJ2-5 | TRBV6-2/TRBV6-3 | . | TRBD1 | CASSRGTGLGDEQYF | TGTGCCAGCAGTAGGGGGACAGGGCTAGGCGATGAGCAGTACTTC
TRBJ1-6 | TRBV11-2 | . | . | CASSLAGRDNSPLHF | TGTGCCAGCAGCTTAGCGGGACGGGATAATTCACCCCTCCACTTT
TRBJ1-2 | TRBV12-3/TRBV12-4 | . | TRBD1 | CASSGQGAPSYGYTF | TGTGCCAGCAGTGGACAGGGGGCGCCTTCCTATGGCTACACCTTC
TRBJ1-1 | TRBV6-1 | . | . | CASSEHQVTEAFF | TGTGCCAGCAGTGAACACCAGGTCACTGAAGCTTTCTTT
TRBJ2-2 | TRBV27 | . | . | CASSLSKRLERTGELFF | TGTGCCAGCAGTTTATCGAAACGGCTGGAACGCACCGGGGAGCTGTTTTTT
TRBJ2-2 | TRBV11-3 | . | TRBD2 | CASSLGLTSGSGELFF | TGTGCCAGCAGCTTAGGTCTGACTAGCGGTTCCGGGGAGCTGTTTTTT
TRBJ2-7 | TRBV7-2 | . | . | CASTLARSSYEQYF | TGTGCCAGCACCCTAGCGAGGTCTAGCTACGAGCAGTACTTC
TRBJ2-7 | TRBV7-7 | . | . | CANSPVGHEQYF | TGTGCTAACAGCCCCGTGGGGCACGAGCAGTACTTC
TRBJ2-7 | TRBV6-4 | . | . | CASNGDTSSYEQYF | TGTGCCAGCAACGGGGACACGAGCTCCTACGAGCAGTACTTC
TRBJ2-7 | TRBV5-5 | . | TRBD2 | CASSLSSGGTEQYF | TGTGCCAGCAGCTTATCTAGCGGGGGGACCGAGCAGTACTTC
TRBJ1-4 | TRBV12-3/TRBV12-4 | few | TRBD1 | CASSWDRFNEKLFF | TGTGCCAGCAGCTGGGACAGGTTTAATGAAAAACTGTTTTTT
TRBJ1-1 | TRBV29-1 | . | . | CSVEGLIIGATEAFF | TGCAGCGTTGAAGGTCTAATAATCGGGGCCACTGAAGCTTTCTTT